A selection of T cell receptor beta chains follows, all from one sample in a study of T cells in Graves' hyperthyroidism and ophthalmopathy. TCRdb fed the multiplex PCR reads into MiXCR, producing one record per CDR3 protein. The sample has hundreds of thousands of distinct CDR3 sequences, around 15% seen once; the top ten hold approximately 13%. Sequencing input: blood. The receptor set was obtained from a woman in her 50s with Graves' ophthalmopathy. Each CDR3 is given with its conserved first and last residue. The order of the fields is clone size, J gene, D gene, V gene, CDR3 protein, CDR3 DNA. A D gene is named only where the DNA matches it firmly. Only some rows state a clone size, as once, few, many or a class for expanded clones.

size: many; J: TRBJ2-2; D: TRBD1; V: TRBV6-2/TRBV6-3; CDR3: CASSPNRGRGTGELFF; DNA: TGTGCCAGCAGTCCGAACAGGGGGCGCGGCACCGGGGAGCTGTTTTTT
size: many; J: TRBJ2-5; D: TRBD2; V: TRBV11-3; CDR3: CASSLELAGVGETQYF; DNA: TGTGCCAGCAGCTTAGAGTTAGCGGGAGTGGGAGAGACCCAGTACTTC
size: many; J: TRBJ2-5; D: TRBD2; V: TRBV20-1; CDR3: CSAGTSGIATRNF; DNA: TGCAGTGCTGGGACTAGCGGGATAGCTACCCGGAACTTC
size: once; J: TRBJ1-5; D: TRBD1; V: TRBV30; CDR3: CAWSTSGGSNQPQHF; DNA: TGTGCCTGGAGCACCTCAGGGGGTAGCAATCAGCCCCAGCATTTT
size: few; J: TRBJ2-1; D: TRBD2; V: TRBV7-6; CDR3: CASSQTGGRYNEQFF; DNA: TGTGCCAGCAGCCAGACGGGAGGGCGATACAATGAGCAGTTCTTC
size: many; J: TRBJ2-4; D: NA; V: TRBV12-3/TRBV12-4; CDR3: CASSLAGVGKNIQYF; DNA: TGTGCCAGCAGTTTAGCAGGGGTTGGCAAAAACATTCAGTACTTC
size: many; J: TRBJ1-6; D: TRBD1; V: TRBV12-3/TRBV12-4; CDR3: CASSAKPIRDSNSPLHF; DNA: TGTGCCAGCAGCGCTAAACCAATCCGGGACAGTAATTCACCCCTCCACTTT
size: NA; J: TRBJ2-1; D: NA; V: TRBV5-5; CDR3: CASSQDTSLFF; DNA: TGTGCCAGCAGCCAAGATACTAGCTTGTTCTTC
size: many; J: TRBJ2-7; D: NA; V: TRBV20-1; CDR3: CSARDFAGTYEQYF; DNA: TGCAGTGCTAGAGATTTCGCGGGAACGTACGAGCAGTACTTC
size: NA; J: TRBJ2-1; D: NA; V: TRBV20-1; CDR3: CSARDWDSLGNEQFF; DNA: TGCAGTGCTAGAGATTGGGATAGCCTTGGCAATGAGCAGTTCTTC
size: few; J: TRBJ2-1; D: TRBD2; V: TRBV11-2; CDR3: CASSQDRLGASGRASNEQFF; DNA: TGTGCCAGCAGCCAAGATAGATTGGGGGCTAGCGGGAGGGCCTCTAATGAGCAGTTCTTC
size: many; J: TRBJ2-7; D: NA; V: TRBV30; CDR3: CAWSRGRGIEQYF; DNA: TGTGCCTGGAGTAGAGGACGGGGTATCGAGCAGTACTTC
size: many; J: TRBJ1-1; D: TRBD1; V: TRBV11-1; CDR3: CASRGGQGVEEAFF; DNA: TGTGCCAGCAGAGGAGGACAGGGGGTTGAGGAAGCTTTCTTT
size: many; J: TRBJ2-5; D: TRBD1; V: TRBV10-3; CDR3: CAISEGDRGKTQYF; DNA: TGTGCCATCAGTGAGGGGGACAGGGGGAAGACCCAGTACTTC
size: many; J: TRBJ2-5; D: NA; V: TRBV29-1; CDR3: CSVGPGKYQETQYF; DNA: TGCAGCGTTGGCCCAGGGAAGTACCAAGAGACCCAGTACTTC
size: many; J: TRBJ1-2; D: NA; V: TRBV28; CDR3: CASSLYGRPPYGYTF; DNA: TGTGCCAGCAGTTTATATGGCAGGCCCCCCTATGGCTACACCTTC
size: many; J: TRBJ1-2; D: NA; V: TRBV28; CDR3: CASSKDRPYGYTF; DNA: TGTGCCAGCAGCAAAGACAGGCCCTATGGCTACACCTTC
size: few; J: TRBJ1-1; D: TRBD1; V: TRBV3-1; CDR3: CASSGQLTGGTEAFF; DNA: TGTGCCAGCAGCGGACAGCTAACAGGGGGCACTGAAGCTTTCTTT
size: NA; J: TRBJ1-5; D: NA; V: TRBV6-1; CDR3: CASSDSPEGNQPQHF; DNA: TGTGCCAGCAGTGATTCGCCCGAGGGCAATCAGCCCCAGCATTTT
size: few; J: TRBJ2-7; D: NA; V: TRBV12-3/TRBV12-4; CDR3: CASSSKSLRGRSYEQYF; DNA: TGTGCCAGCAGTTCCAAAAGTCTGAGAGGACGCTCCTACGAGCAGTACTTC